Each of the 5 T cell receptor beta chains below was sequenced from the same sample in a study of blood T cells in healthy people across ages. PCR was performed a second time for roughly 7 to 11 cycles using a sample-barcoded 5' primer and a J-beta primer mix. TCRdb re-derived calls from the 5' RACE reads in MiXCR, one entry per CDR3 protein. Of about 1.6 million distinct CDR3 sequences listed, roughly 32% are singletons. Specimen: blood. These receptors came from a woman aged 25 to 39 in good health.

This clonotype has at least ten counts. This CDR3 is CSVSGLAGVNEQFF. CDR3 nucleotides: TGCAGCGTATCGGGACTAGCGGGAGTAAATGAGCAGTTCTTC. The chain links TRBV29-1 to TRBJ2-1; 14 positions agree with TRBD2. CDR3 length: 14 residues. CDR1 and CDR2 from the germline V gene are SQVTM and ANQGSEA. J gave up 7 bases and V 6 bases, and 5 bases lay outside the gene matches.

The chain uses TRBV10-1 and TRBJ2-5; D uncertain. Germline CDR1 is WNHNN and CDR2 is SYGVQD (reference sequence). The ends were cut back, 2 bases at V and 4 bases at J, with 11 bases in the middle. This CDR3 is built from 14 residues. The CDR3 DNA reads as TGCGCCAGCAGTGAGCGCCTAGGTGGAGAGACCCAGTACTTC. This gives the protein CASSERLGGETQYF.

This clonotype was seen many times. The chain recombines TRBV12-3 or TRBV12-4 with TRBJ2-1; D is unclear. This CDR3 is built from 10 residues. Trimming took off 7 bases at V and 4 bases at J, with 2 bases between the two ends. The CDR3 nucleotides read TGTGCCAGCAAGTACAATGAGCAGTTCTTC. This gives the protein CASKYNEQFF.

This clonotype has a handful of counts. The genes are TRBV6-6 and TRBJ1-6, with D hard to call. Trimming removed 2 bases from V and 11 bases from J, with 10 bases in between. The germline V gene encodes CDR1 MNHNY and CDR2 SVGAGI (reference sequence). This CDR3 comprises 13 residues. The CDR3 DNA is TGTGCCAGCAGTTACGGGCATCTTGCACCCCTCCACTTT. It specifies CASSYGHLAPLHF.

This clonotype turned up a few times. Compared with germline, one end of the junction differs, possibly owing to a read error. The chain couples TRBV7-2 to TRBJ2-7; no firm D call. The CDR3 spans 12 residues. The germline V gene has CDR1 SGHTA and CDR2 FQGNSA. The CDR3 DNA reads as TGTGCCAGCAGCTTCGACCGATACGGGCAGTACTTC. It is translated as CASSFDRYGQYF.